Detailed here is one TCR beta chain. Its antigen is currently unknown. Reverse transcription of 450 to 500 ng total RNA with a constant-region primer produced TCR beta cDNA. Slightly modified ARM-PCR served as the procedure for the TCR beta libraries. These libraries came from three rounds of nested multiplex PCR. For around 10 cycles apiece, the opening two PCR rounds ran with TRBV1-TRBV30 forward primers and a C-beta reverse primer. TCRdb recomputed calls from the multiplex PCR reads with MiXCR, one row per CDR3 protein. The sample shows 22,000 or so distinct CDR3 sequences, approximately 80% of them seen only once. This sample stems from a study of tumor-infiltrating lymphocytes in primary liver carcinoma. Study background: The study obtained roughly 3.65 to 7.5 million productive TCRbeta reads per sample, similar across tissue types. Study results and limitations: Tumor-blood pairs (like tumor-adjacent pairs) overlapped less than tumor region pairs did.

The CDR3 has 15 residues. CDR1 is PRHDT and CDR2 is FYEKMQ in the germline V gene (reference sequence). V gave up 1 base and J gave up 3 bases, with 10 bases separating them. From about 20-30 mg of unsorted bulk tissue, DNA and RNA were co-extracted together. Sampling of each tumor involved five separate regions. Each of the tumor samples contained in excess of 75% viable tumor cells. The chain carries TRBV13 and TRBJ2-1, with D perhaps TRBD2 (5 bases). The sequenced sample consisted of liver tumor tissue from sampling region 2. Indicated subset: tumor region T2, inferior pole. The receptor was isolated from a woman in her twenties or thirties with primary liver carcinoma and hepatitis B virus infection. DNA for the CDR3: TGTGCCAGCAGCTTAGAGCGGAGCCTCTACAATGAGCAGTTCTTC. It specifies CASSLERSLYNEQFF.